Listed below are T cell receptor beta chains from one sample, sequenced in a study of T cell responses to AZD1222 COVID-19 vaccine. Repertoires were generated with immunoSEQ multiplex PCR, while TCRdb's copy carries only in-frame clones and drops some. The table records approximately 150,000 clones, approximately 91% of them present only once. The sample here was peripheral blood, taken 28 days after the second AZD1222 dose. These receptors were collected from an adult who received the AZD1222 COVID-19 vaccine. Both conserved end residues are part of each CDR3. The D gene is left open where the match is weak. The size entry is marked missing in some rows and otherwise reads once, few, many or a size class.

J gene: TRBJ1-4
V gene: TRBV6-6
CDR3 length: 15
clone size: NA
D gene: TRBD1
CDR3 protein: CASSGTGTGSEKLFF
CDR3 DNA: TGTGCCAGCAGTGGCACCGGGACAGGGTCTGAAAAACTGTTTTTT

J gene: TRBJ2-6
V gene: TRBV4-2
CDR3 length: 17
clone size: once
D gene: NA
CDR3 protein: CASSQESSGSGANVLTF
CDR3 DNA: TGTGCCAGCAGCCAAGAATCATCCGGCTCTGGGGCCAACGTCCTGACTTTC

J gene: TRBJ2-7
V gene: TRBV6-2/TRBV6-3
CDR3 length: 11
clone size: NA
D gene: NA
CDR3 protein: CASSGYYEQYF
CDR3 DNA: TGTGCCAGCAGTGGATACTACGAGCAGTACTTC

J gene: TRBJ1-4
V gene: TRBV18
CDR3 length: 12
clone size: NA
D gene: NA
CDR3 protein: CASSPYNEKLFF
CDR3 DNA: TGTGCCAGCTCACCCTATAATGAAAAACTGTTTTTT

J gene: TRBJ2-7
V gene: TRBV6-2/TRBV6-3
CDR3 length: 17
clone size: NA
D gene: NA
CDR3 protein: CASSYSTGWLRAYEQYF
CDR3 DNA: TGTGCCAGCAGTTACAGCACAGGGTGGTTAAGGGCCTACGAGCAGTACTTC

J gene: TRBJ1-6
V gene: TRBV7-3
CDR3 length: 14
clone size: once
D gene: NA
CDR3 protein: CASSLNRVNSPLHF
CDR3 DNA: TGTGCCAGCAGCTTGAACAGGGTTAATTCACCCCTCCACTTT

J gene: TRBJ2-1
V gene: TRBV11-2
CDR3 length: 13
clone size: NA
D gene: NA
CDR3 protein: CASSLETRAEQFF
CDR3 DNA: TGTGCCAGCAGCTTAGAGACTAGGGCTGAGCAGTTCTTC

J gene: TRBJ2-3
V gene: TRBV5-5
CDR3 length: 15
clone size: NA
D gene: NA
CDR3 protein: CASSPQRTETDTQYF
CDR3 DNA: TGTGCCAGCAGCCCTCAAAGAACGGAAACAGATACGCAGTATTTT

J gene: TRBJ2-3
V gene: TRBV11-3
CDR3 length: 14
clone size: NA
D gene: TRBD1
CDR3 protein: CASSLRQGTDTQYF
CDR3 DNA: TGTGCCAGCAGCCTCCGACAGGGAACCGATACGCAGTATTTT

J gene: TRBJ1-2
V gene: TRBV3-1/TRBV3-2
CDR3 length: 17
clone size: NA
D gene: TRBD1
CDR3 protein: CASSSHGQGASDYGYTF
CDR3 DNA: TGTGCCAGCAGCTCCCACGGACAGGGGGCGTCGGACTATGGCTACACCTTC

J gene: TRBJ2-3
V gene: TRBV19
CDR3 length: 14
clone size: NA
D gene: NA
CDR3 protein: CASSIMDVTDTQYF
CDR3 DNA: TGTGCCAGTAGTATAATGGACGTTACAGATACGCAGTATTTT

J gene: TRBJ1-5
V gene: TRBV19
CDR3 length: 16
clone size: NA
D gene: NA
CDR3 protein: CASSSRSGRFDQPQHF
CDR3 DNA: TGTGCCAGTAGTAGCCGTTCGGGGAGGTTCGATCAGCCCCAGCATTTT

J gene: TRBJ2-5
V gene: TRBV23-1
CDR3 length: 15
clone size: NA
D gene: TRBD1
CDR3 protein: CASSHRDRGQETQYF
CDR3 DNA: TGCGCCAGCAGTCACCGGGACAGGGGGCAAGAGACCCAGTACTTC

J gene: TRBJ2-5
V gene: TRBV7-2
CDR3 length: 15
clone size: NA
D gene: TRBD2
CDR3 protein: CASSLGAGAGETQYF
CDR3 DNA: TGTGCCAGCAGCTTAGGAGCGGGGGCGGGCGAGACCCAGTACTTC

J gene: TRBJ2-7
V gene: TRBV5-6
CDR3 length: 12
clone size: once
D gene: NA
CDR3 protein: CASSLGTYEQYF
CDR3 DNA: TGTGCCAGCAGCTTGGGGACCTACGAGCAGTACTTC

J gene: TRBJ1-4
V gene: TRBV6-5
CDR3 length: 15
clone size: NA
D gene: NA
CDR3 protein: CASSTTVPTNEKLFF
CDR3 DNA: TGTGCCAGCAGTACGACAGTCCCGACTAATGAAAAACTGTTTTTT

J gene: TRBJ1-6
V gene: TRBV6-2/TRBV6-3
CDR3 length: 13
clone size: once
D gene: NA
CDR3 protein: CASSYDIYSPLHF
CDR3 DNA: TGTGCCAGCAGTTATGACATCTATTCACCCCTCCACTTT

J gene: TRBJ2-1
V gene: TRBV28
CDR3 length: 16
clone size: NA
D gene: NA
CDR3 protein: CASSGDVAMVGNEQFF
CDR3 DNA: TGTGCCAGCAGTGGGGACGTGGCCATGGTGGGTAATGAGCAGTTCTTC

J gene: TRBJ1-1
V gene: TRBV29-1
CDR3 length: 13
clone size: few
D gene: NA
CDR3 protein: CSVRVTDNTEAFF
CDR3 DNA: TGCAGCGTTAGGGTGACAGATAACACTGAAGCTTTCTTT

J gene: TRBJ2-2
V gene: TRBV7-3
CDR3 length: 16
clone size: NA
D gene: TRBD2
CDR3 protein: CASSEGTSEATGELFF
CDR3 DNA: TGTGCCAGCAGCGAAGGGACTAGCGAGGCCACCGGGGAGCTGTTTTTT

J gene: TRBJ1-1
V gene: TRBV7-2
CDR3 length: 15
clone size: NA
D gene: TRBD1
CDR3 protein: CASSLTGGDETEAFF
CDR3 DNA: TGTGCCAGCAGCTTAACAGGGGGCGACGAAACTGAAGCTTTCTTT

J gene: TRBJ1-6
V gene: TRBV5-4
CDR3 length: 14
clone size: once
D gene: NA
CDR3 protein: CASSLQGDNSPLHF
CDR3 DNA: TGTGCCAGCAGCCTACAGGGAGACAATTCACCCCTCCACTTT

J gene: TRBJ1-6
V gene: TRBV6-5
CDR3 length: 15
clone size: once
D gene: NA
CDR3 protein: CASSTSGQYNSPLHF
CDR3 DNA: TGTGCCAGCAGTACATCGGGACAATATAATTCACCCCTCCACTTT

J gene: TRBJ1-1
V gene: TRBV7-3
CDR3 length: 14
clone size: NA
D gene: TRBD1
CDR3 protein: CASSPRDRRTEAFF
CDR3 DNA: TGTGCCAGCAGCCCACGGGACAGACGAACTGAAGCTTTCTTT

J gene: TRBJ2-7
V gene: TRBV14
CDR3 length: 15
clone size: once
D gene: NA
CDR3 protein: CASSQVVSEQYEQYF
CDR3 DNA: TGTGCCAGCAGCCAAGTCGTGAGCGAACAGTACGAGCAGTACTTC

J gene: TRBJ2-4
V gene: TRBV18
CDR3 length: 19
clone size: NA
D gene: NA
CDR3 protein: CASSPLAGSPQVAKNIQYF
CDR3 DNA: TGTGCCAGCTCACCACTCGCGGGTTCCCCACAGGTGGCCAAAAACATTCAGTACTTC

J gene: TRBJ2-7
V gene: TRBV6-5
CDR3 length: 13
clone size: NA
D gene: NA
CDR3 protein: CASSYSRSYEQYF
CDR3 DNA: TGTGCCAGCAGTTACTCGCGCAGCTACGAGCAGTACTTC

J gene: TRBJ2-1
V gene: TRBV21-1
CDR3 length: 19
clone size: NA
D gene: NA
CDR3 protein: CASSKKRGMTKSSYNEQFF
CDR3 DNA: TGTGCCAGCAGCAAAAAAAGGGGGATGACAAAGAGCTCCTACAATGAGCAGTTCTTC

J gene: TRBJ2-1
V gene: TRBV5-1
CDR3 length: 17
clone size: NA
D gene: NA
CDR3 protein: CASSLARGMSSYNEQFF
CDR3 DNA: TGCGCCAGCAGCTTGGCACGGGGAATGAGCTCCTACAATGAGCAGTTCTTC

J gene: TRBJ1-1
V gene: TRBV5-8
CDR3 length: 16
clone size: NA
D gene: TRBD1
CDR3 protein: CASSLGTGGMNTEAFF
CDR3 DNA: TGTGCCAGCAGCTTGGGTACAGGGGGAATGAACACTGAAGCTTTCTTT

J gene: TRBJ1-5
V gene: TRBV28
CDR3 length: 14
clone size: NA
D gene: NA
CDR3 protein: CVTARGHSNQPQHF
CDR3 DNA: TGTGTTACGGCCCGGGGGCATAGCAATCAGCCCCAGCATTTT

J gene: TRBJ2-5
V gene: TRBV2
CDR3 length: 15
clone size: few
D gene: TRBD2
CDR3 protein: CASSPNSGTGETQYF
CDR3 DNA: TGTGCCAGCAGCCCAAATAGCGGGACCGGGGAGACCCAGTACTTC

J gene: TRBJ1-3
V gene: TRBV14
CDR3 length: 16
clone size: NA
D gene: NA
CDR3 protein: CASSQAGFFSGNTIYF
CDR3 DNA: TGTGCCAGCAGCCAAGCAGGTTTCTTCTCTGGAAACACCATATATTTT

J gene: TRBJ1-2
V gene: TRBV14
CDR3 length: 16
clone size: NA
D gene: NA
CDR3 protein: CASSQGRAPFYYGYTF
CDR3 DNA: TGTGCCAGCAGCCAAGGGAGGGCTCCATTCTACTATGGCTACACCTTC

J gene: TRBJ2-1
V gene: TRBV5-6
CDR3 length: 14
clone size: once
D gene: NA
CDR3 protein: CASSLGSSYNEQFF
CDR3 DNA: TGTGCCAGCAGCTTGGGTAGTTCCTACAATGAGCAGTTCTTC

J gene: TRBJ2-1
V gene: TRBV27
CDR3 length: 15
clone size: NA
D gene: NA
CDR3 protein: CASTTGAVPYNEQFF
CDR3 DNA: TGTGCCAGCACCACTGGGGCGGTCCCCTACAATGAGCAGTTCTTC

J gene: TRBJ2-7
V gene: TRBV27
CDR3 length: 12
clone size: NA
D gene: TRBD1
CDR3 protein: CASKRTGTEQYF
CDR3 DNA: TGTGCCAGCAAAAGGACAGGGACCGAGCAGTACTTC